Sequencing of this T cell receptor beta chain was carried out in a study of lymphopenia after photon versus proton radiotherapy. Study results and caveats: Photon-treated patients lost naive T cells and TCR diversity; proton-treated stayed stable. Better survival with proton therapy was suggested as possible, not demonstrated. Oligoclonal CD8+ Temra expansion after nadir drove photon patients' diversity drop.

The table came from immunoSEQ multiplex PCR; TCRdb's copy has only in-frame clones and leaves some out. The data contain over 50,000 clones, approximately 84% of them singletons. This clone showed up just a few times. The target antigen is unknown. V trimming: 5 bases; J trimming: 4 bases; junction bases outside the gene matches: 10. Germline V gene sequence: CDR1 LNHNV, CDR2 YYDKDF (reference sequence). This CDR3 has 15 amino acids. The material sequenced was peripheral blood, taken from a patient treated with photon-based radiotherapy. J is TRBJ1-2 and V is TRBV15, with 7 nucleotides matching TRBD1. The TCR sequence derives from a man aged 40-55 years with gastric cancer. The CDR3 loop is CATSGWTGPRYGYTF. CDR3 DNA: TGTGCCACCAGCGGCTGGACAGGACCTCGCTATGGCTACACCTTC.